These T cell receptor beta chains were read from a single sample in a study of STAT5B mutations in CD4+ large granular lymphocyte leukemia. The table came from immunoSEQ multiplex PCR; TCRdb's copy has only in-frame clones and leaves some out. The sample shows some 29,000 clones, 60% to 85% of them seen only once. Sequenced: CD4+ T cells from blood buffy coats. The receptors were sampled from a human donor in good health. The CDR3 runs from the conserved cysteine through the conserved F or W. Each record gives: V gene, J gene, CDR3 length, D gene, clone size, CDR3 DNA, CDR3 protein. D genes are given only for firm matches. Expanded clones are given a class, and other clones once, few, many or no size at all.

V: TRBV5-8; J: TRBJ2-5; length: 15; D: TRBD1; size: .; DNA: TGTGCCAGCAGATATCGGACAGGGGGAATAGAGACCCAGTACTTC; CDR3: CASRYRTGGIETQYF
V: TRBV5-6; J: TRBJ2-2; length: 17; D: TRBD1; size: .; DNA: TGTGCCAGCAGTCGGGACAGGGGCCGGCCAACGAGCGGGGAGCTGTTTTTT; CDR3: CASSRDRGRPTSGELFF
V: TRBV7-3; J: TRBJ2-5; length: 14; D: TRBD2; size: .; DNA: TGTGCCAGCAGCCTAAACCCGGGAGGGGAGACCCAGTACTTC; CDR3: CASSLNPGGETQYF
V: TRBV19; J: TRBJ2-2; length: 13; D: .; size: .; DNA: TGTGCCAGTAGTATATTGGTGGGCGGGGAGCTGTTTTTT; CDR3: CASSILVGGELFF
V: TRBV6-5; J: TRBJ1-2; length: 12; D: .; size: few; DNA: TGTGCCAGCAGTTACGGGGGTCGGGGCTACACCTTC; CDR3: CASSYGGRGYTF
V: TRBV11-2; J: TRBJ1-6; length: 15; D: .; size: .; DNA: TGTGCCAGCAGCATCACCGGGAACGGGAATTCACCCCTCCACTTT; CDR3: CASSITGNGNSPLHF
V: TRBV28; J: TRBJ1-1; length: 15; D: .; size: .; DNA: TGTGCCAGCATCCTAGGCGGGGGCATGAACACTGAAGCTTTCTTT; CDR3: CASILGGGMNTEAFF
V: TRBV7-9; J: TRBJ2-3; length: 15; D: TRBD1; size: .; DNA: TGTGCCAGCAGCGTCAGACAGGGGGTGACAGATACGCAGTATTTT; CDR3: CASSVRQGVTDTQYF
V: TRBV11-2; J: TRBJ2-3; length: 17; D: TRBD1; size: once; DNA: TGTGCCAGCAGCTTAGAACGAAGGACAGGGGATGCAGATACGCAGTATTTT; CDR3: CASSLERRTGDADTQYF
V: TRBV6-5; J: TRBJ1-4; length: 15; D: TRBD1; size: few; DNA: TGTGCCAGCAGCCACCTGGGCAGGGGGGATGAAAAACTGTTTTTT; CDR3: CASSHLGRGDEKLFF
V: TRBV30; J: TRBJ1-2; length: 14; D: TRBD1; size: .; DNA: TGTGCCTGGAGTTCAGGGGGGGCGAACTATGGCTACACCTTC; CDR3: CAWSSGGANYGYTF
V: TRBV6-1; J: TRBJ2-7; length: 13; D: TRBD2; size: .; DNA: TGTGCCAGCAGGGCGGGAGGGCTCGACGAGCAGTACTTC; CDR3: CASRAGGLDEQYF
V: TRBV2; J: TRBJ2-7; length: 13; D: .; size: few; DNA: TGTGCCAGCAACCTGGGACTGAACTACGAGCAGTACTTC; CDR3: CASNLGLNYEQYF
V: TRBV28; J: TRBJ2-2; length: 18; D: TRBD2; size: .; DNA: TGTGCCAGCAGCTCCGTCCGGGGCGGGGGGGTTCGGGCCGGGGAGCTGTTTTTT; CDR3: CASSSVRGGGVRAGELFF
V: TRBV10-3; J: TRBJ1-1; length: 16; D: TRBD1; size: .; DNA: TGTGCCATCAGTGACCTTGTTACAGGGGAGGGGACTGAAGCTTTCTTT; CDR3: CAISDLVTGEGTEAFF
V: TRBV7-3; J: TRBJ1-6; length: 14; D: TRBD1; size: .; DNA: TGTGCCAGCAGCTTCCAGGGGGAGAATTCACCCCTCCACTTT; CDR3: CASSFQGENSPLHF
V: TRBV7-6; J: TRBJ1-1; length: 14; D: .; size: .; DNA: TGTGCCAGCAGCTATCTACAGGGAGACACTGAAGCTTTCTTT; CDR3: CASSYLQGDTEAFF
V: TRBV6-5; J: TRBJ2-5; length: 15; D: TRBD1; size: .; DNA: TGTGCCAGCAGTTACTCGACAGGGGTCCGAGAGACCCAGTACTTC; CDR3: CASSYSTGVRETQYF
V: TRBV10-2; J: TRBJ1-2; length: 14; D: .; size: once; DNA: TGCGCCAGCAGCCTGACAGGATCTAACTATGGCTACACCTTC; CDR3: CASSLTGSNYGYTF
V: TRBV25-1; J: TRBJ2-3; length: 13; D: .; size: .; DNA: TGTGCCAGCAGTTCACAGGGTAGGGATACGCAGTATTTT; CDR3: CASSSQGRDTQYF
V: TRBV18; J: TRBJ2-1; length: 12; D: .; size: .; DNA: TGTGCCACCGGGGTTTTGGAGGGTGAGCAGTTCTTC; CDR3: CATGVLEGEQFF
V: TRBV7-9; J: TRBJ2-3; length: 15; D: .; size: .; DNA: TGTGCCAGCAGCGCGCGTGGGACCCAGGCAGATACGCAGTATTTT; CDR3: CASSARGTQADTQYF
V: TRBV27; J: TRBJ1-2; length: 12; D: .; size: .; DNA: TGTGCCAGCAGTACGGGTCTCTATGGCTACACCTTC; CDR3: CASSTGLYGYTF
V: TRBV10-2; J: TRBJ2-1; length: 12; D: .; size: .; DNA: TGCGCCAGCAGTGGCCAGTACAATGAGCAGTTCTTC; CDR3: CASSGQYNEQFF
V: TRBV5-5; J: TRBJ1-2; length: 15; D: .; size: .; DNA: TGTGCCAGCAGCTTGGAGGTCGGAGCTAACTATGGCTACACCTTC; CDR3: CASSLEVGANYGYTF
V: TRBV2; J: TRBJ2-3; length: 16; D: TRBD2; size: .; DNA: TGTGCCGGGGGGGGGCTAGCGGGCCTTGGCACAGATACGCAGTATTTT; CDR3: CAGGGLAGLGTDTQYF
V: TRBV6-6; J: TRBJ1-4; length: 15; D: TRBD1; size: .; DNA: TGTGCCAGCAGTACAGGGGACGCAACTAATGAAAAACTGTTTTTT; CDR3: CASSTGDATNEKLFF
V: TRBV11-3; J: TRBJ2-1; length: 16; D: .; size: .; DNA: TGTGCCAGCAGCTTAACCCCAGGACCATCCGGGAATGAGCAGTTCTTC; CDR3: CASSLTPGPSGNEQFF
V: TRBV10-3; J: TRBJ1-3; length: 15; D: .; size: few; DNA: TGTGCCATCAGTGAAGGGGACCTATCGGGAAACACCATATATTTT; CDR3: CAISEGDLSGNTIYF
V: TRBV29-1; J: TRBJ1-4; length: 13; D: TRBD1; size: .; DNA: TGCAGCGTTGGAGGGACAGGGGATGAAAAACTGTTTTTT; CDR3: CSVGGTGDEKLFF
V: TRBV5-5; J: TRBJ1-5; length: 17; D: TRBD1; size: .; DNA: TGTGCCAGCAGCCGAAACCTAGACAGGGATAGCAATCAGCCCCAGCATTTT; CDR3: CASSRNLDRDSNQPQHF
V: TRBV5-8; J: TRBJ2-1; length: 15; D: .; size: .; DNA: TGTGCCAGCAGCCTAGGACAAGGCCTCGGTCATGAGCAGTTCTTC; CDR3: CASSLGQGLGHEQFF
V: TRBV5-1; J: TRBJ2-3; length: 15; D: .; size: .; DNA: TGCGCCAGCAGCTTGGAGGGCCCACGGACAGATACGCAGTATTTT; CDR3: CASSLEGPRTDTQYF
V: TRBV7-2; J: TRBJ2-7; length: 16; D: TRBD1; size: .; DNA: TGTGCCAGCAGCTTAACCGGGACAGGGAGCTTCCACGAGCAGTACTTC; CDR3: CASSLTGTGSFHEQYF
V: TRBV6-6; J: TRBJ1-2; length: 15; D: TRBD1; size: .; DNA: TGTGCCAGCAGTCCCCTGGGGACAGGGAACTATGGCTACACCTTC; CDR3: CASSPLGTGNYGYTF
V: TRBV27; J: TRBJ2-3; length: 11; D: .; size: .; DNA: TGTGCCAGCAGTTTAATAGATACGCAGTATTTT; CDR3: CASSLIDTQYF
V: TRBV19; J: TRBJ1-5; length: 17; D: TRBD1; size: .; DNA: TGTGCAAGTAGTATATCTCGGACAGGGTTCTCCAATCAGCCCCAGCATTTT; CDR3: CASSISRTGFSNQPQHF
V: TRBV6-1; J: TRBJ1-5; length: 13; D: .; size: few; DNA: TGTGCCAGCAGTGAAGTGTTTCAGCAGCCCCAGCATTTT; CDR3: CASSEVFQQPQHF
V: TRBV10-3; J: TRBJ2-6; length: 17; D: TRBD1; size: .; DNA: TGTGCCATCAGCCGACAGGGGGCCAGCTCTGGGGCCAACGTCCTGACTTTC; CDR3: CAISRQGASSGANVLTF
V: TRBV18; J: TRBJ2-5; length: 13; D: .; size: once; DNA: TGTGCCAGCTTCCAGGGCCAGGAGGAGACCCAGTACTTC; CDR3: CASFQGQEETQYF
V: TRBV6-1; J: TRBJ2-3; length: 14; D: TRBD2; size: .; DNA: TGTGCCAGCCTCCCAGCGGGGGGGAAAGATACGCAGTATTTT; CDR3: CASLPAGGKDTQYF
V: TRBV10-3; J: TRBJ2-2; length: 14; D: .; size: .; DNA: TGTGCCATCAGTGCCGGGACAACCACCGGGGAGCTGTTTTTT; CDR3: CAISAGTTTGELFF